This entry lists 25 T cell receptor beta chains sequenced from one sample in a study of blood T cell repertoires in COVID-19. TCRdb's table, derived via immunoSEQ multiplex PCR, lists solely in-frame clones and lacks some. The sample has about 140,000 clones; around 87% are singletons. The source material was peripheral blood. The receptors derive from a man aged 50-60 years with active COVID-19.

The gene calls are TRBV29-1 and TRBJ2-5, with D unclear. The CDR3 is made up of 13 amino acids. V lost 3 bases to trimming and J lost 3 bases, with 11 bases between them. The germline gives CDR1 SQVTM, CDR2 ANQGSEA. This CDR3 is CSVERSQKETQYF. For the CDR3, the DNA is TGCAGCGTTGAGCGGTCGCAGAAAGAGACCCAGTACTTC.

J is TRBJ2-7 and V is TRBV7-9; maybe TRBD1 (5 bases). The CDR3 totals 12 residues. The germline V gene has CDR1 SEHNR and CDR2 FQNEAQ (reference sequence). The V end lost 6 bases, the J end lost 6 bases, and 12 bases lay between the germline ends. The CDR3 here is CASRGKGREQYF. CDR3 DNA: TGTGCCAGCAGGGGCAAGGGGCGCGAGCAGTACTTC. The variable domain in full, with the rest retrieved from reference TRBV7-9 and TRBJ2-7, is DTGVSQNPRHKITKRGQNVTFRCDPISEHNRLYWYRQTLGQGPEFLTYFQNEAQLEKSRLLSDRFSAERPKGSFSTLEIQRTEQGDSAMYLCASRGKGREQYFGPGTRLTVT.

The chain is built from TRBV6-2 or TRBV6-3 and TRBJ2-7; no firm D call. V shed 4 bases and J shed 2 bases, with 6 bases lying between them. The germline V gene encodes CDR1 MNHEY and CDR2 SVGEGT. The CDR3 is 12 amino acids. The CDR3 DNA reads TGTGCCAGCAGTTCAGAGGCCTACGAGCAGTACTTC. It encodes CASSSEAYEQYF.

This clone was counted a few times. The V and J genes are TRBV12-3 or TRBV12-4 and TRBJ1-1; D remains unclear. This CDR3 region has 12 residues. Deletions cut 6 bases from V and 4 bases from J, with 9 bases between. The chain's CDR3 is CASSFDFTEAFF. In DNA, the CDR3 is TGTGCCAGCAGCTTCGACTTCACTGAAGCTTTCTTT.

Only a few counts were recorded for this clone. A junction boundary mismatches the germline segment, possibly from a read error. This sample includes further DNA sequences coding for the same CDR3. The chain links TRBV29-1 to TRBJ1-1; no definite D call. From germline, CDR1 is SQVTM and CDR2 ANQGSEA. CDR3 length equals 8 residues. This CDR3 reads CSVTGAFF. DNA for the CDR3: TGCAGCGTGACTGGAGCTTTCTTT.

The rearrangement joins TRBV18 to TRBJ1-1; D is uncertain. V lost 3 bases to trimming and J lost 0 bases, with 8 bases between them. CDR3 length: 14 amino acids. From germline, CDR1 is KGHSH and CDR2 LQKENI. DNA for the CDR3: TGTGCCAGCTCACCCTCCAGTATGAACACTGAAGCTTTCTTT. This gives the protein CASSPSSMNTEAFF.

The gene calls are TRBV9 and TRBJ1-1; D not certain. The germline V gene has CDR1 SGDLS and CDR2 YYNGEE. This CDR3 is 13 amino acids long. Between the trimmed V and J ends, which lost 2 bases and 5 bases, there was a span of 10 bases. The CDR3 DNA is TGTGCCAGCAGCGTCCGGGGAAGTACTGAAGCTTTCTTT. Translating it yields CASSVRGSTEAFF.

The chain employs TRBV2 and TRBJ2-7, with D uncertain. The CDR3 sequence is 14 residues long. Germline V gene sequence: CDR1 SNHLY, CDR2 FYNNEI. Trimming stripped 1 base from V and 2 bases from J, with 9 bases between. The CDR3 DNA follows: TGTGCCAGCAGTGAAGGAAGGAGACCCTACGAGCAGTACTTC. Protein product: CASSEGRRPYEQYF.

Turning to this clone: Distinct nucleotide sequences in the sample also encode this CDR3. This chain uses TRBV3-1 (or the pseudogene TRBV3-2) with TRBJ2-7, with D perhaps matching TRBD2 (6 bases). The germline CDR1 and CDR2 sequences are LGHDT and YNNKEL (reference sequence). Trimming stripped 1 base from V and 6 bases from J, with 13 bases between. The CDR3 totals 14 residues. Here the CDR3 DNA reads TGTGCCAGCAGCCAAGTTGCCGGGAGAGGCGAGCAGTACTTC. This codes for CASSQVAGRGEQYF.

This chain uses TRBV30 with TRBJ1-3; D gene ambiguous. V lost 3 bases and J lost 0, with 9 bases in between. The CDR3 has 14 amino acids. Germline assignment: CDR1 GTSNPN and CDR2 SVGIG (reference sequence). The CDR3 spells CAWSPGASGNTIYF. The CDR3 nucleotides read TGTGCCTGGAGCCCGGGAGCCTCTGGAAACACCATATATTTT.

The genes are TRBV2 and TRBJ1-6, with D possibly matching TRBD1 (5 bases). Germline V gene data show CDR1 as SNHLY and CDR2 as FYNNEI. This CDR3 contains 15 residues. Trimming shortened V by 6 bases and J by 7 bases, and 16 bases separated the two germline ends. CDR3 loop: CASRGEGLKNSPLHF. The CDR3 DNA is TGTGCCAGCAGGGGGGAGGGCCTAAAGAATTCACCCCTCCACTTT.

This chain connects TRBV11-2 to TRBJ1-4, with D possibly being TRBD1 (5 bases). V dropped 2 bases and J dropped 7 bases, with 17 bases sitting between them. The CDR3 spans 16 residues. Germline values: CDR1 SGHAT, CDR2 FQNNGV. The CDR3 bases are TGTGCCAGCAGCTTAAGCTCCTACACAAGGGGTGAAAAACTGTTTTTT. Translation gives CASSLSSYTRGEKLFF.

This chain links TRBV6-5 with TRBJ1-1; no firm D call. CDR3 length equals 13 residues. Trimming removed 8 bases from V and 3 bases from J, with 13 bases in between. CDR1 is MNHEY, CDR2 SVGAGI, per germline. This CDR3 is CASVNDRDTEAFF. DNA of the CDR3: TGTGCCAGCGTCAACGACCGGGACACTGAAGCTTTCTTT.

The gene calls are TRBV5-6 and TRBJ1-2, with 8 bases aligning to TRBD1. This CDR3 spans 15 amino acids. Unmatched junction bases numbered 10, after V lost 3 bases and J lost 6 bases. Germline lookup yields CDR1 SGHDT and CDR2 YYEEEE. CDR3 sequence (DNA): TGTGCCAGCAGCTCACCTTTCAGGACAGGGAATGGCTACACCTTC. Its translation is CASSSPFRTGNGYTF.

The rearrangement links TRBV9 to TRBJ1-2; 7 nucleotides match TRBD1. Per the germline V gene, CDR1 is SGDLS and CDR2 is YYNGEE. The CDR3 consists of 15 residues. The ends lost 0 bases at V and 4 bases at J; junction bases unmatched: 6. CDR3 in amino acids: CASSVAPGQSYGYTF. Written as DNA, the CDR3 is TGTGCCAGCAGCGTAGCCCCGGGACAGTCCTATGGCTACACCTTC.

The gene calls are TRBV2 and TRBJ2-5; possibly TRBD1 for D (6 bases). Germline CDR1 is SNHLY and CDR2 is FYNNEI. V dropped 5 bases and J dropped 5 bases, with 15 bases sitting between them. This CDR3 spans 14 amino acids. The CDR3 here is CASSPRGFKETQYF. In DNA form, the CDR3 reads TGTGCCAGCAGTCCCAGGGGCTTTAAGGAGACCCAGTACTTC.

This chain's CDR3 is CASSAGQGSQPQHF. For the CDR3, the DNA is TGTGCCAGCAGTGCCGGACAGGGGAGTCAGCCCCAGCATTTT. The chain recombines TRBV2 with TRBJ1-5, with TRBD1 matching 9 bases. This CDR3 has 14 amino acids. Trimming removed 4 bases from V and 6 bases from J; junction bases left unmatched: 4. Germline CDR1 SNHLY, CDR2 FYNNEI. Together with reference TRBV2 and TRBJ1-5, the CDR3 gives the full variable domain: EPEVTQTPSHQVTQMGQEVILRCVPISNHLYFYWYRQILGQKVEFLVSFYNNEISEKSEIFDDQFSVERPDGSNFTLKIRSTKLEDSAMYFCASSAGQGSQPQHFGDGTRLSIL.

The chain uses TRBV27 and TRBJ2-7; TRBD1 matches at 9 bases. Trimming cost V 8 bases and J 2 bases; bases outside gene matches: 4. Germline V gene data show CDR1 as MNHEY and CDR2 as SMNVEV (reference sequence). The CDR3 has 13 residues. CDR3 sequence (DNA): TGTGCCAGCTCCACAGGGGGCCCCTACGAGCAGTACTTC. It yields the protein CASSTGGPYEQYF.

The V gene is TRBV30, the J gene TRBJ2-3, with 11 bases fitting TRBD2. Germline V gene lookup returns CDR1 GTSNPN and CDR2 SVGIG (reference sequence). The CDR3 has 13 residues. The ends lost 3 bases at V and 4 bases at J; junction bases unmatched: 0. The CDR3 loop reads CAWRLAGADTQYF. The DNA for the CDR3 is TGTGCCTGGAGACTAGCGGGGGCAGATACGCAGTATTTT.

Here the CDR3 DNA reads TGTGCCAGCAGTTTCCAGGGTAACCCGCTCTACACCTTC. This translates into CASSFQGNPLYTF. The chain carries TRBV27 and TRBJ1-2; D is perhaps TRBD1 (5 bases). V lost 3 bases and J 10 bases, leaving 15 bases between the germline ends. The CDR3 consists of 13 residues. The germline CDR1 and CDR2 sequences are MNHEY and SMNVEV (reference sequence).

This rearrangement joins TRBV4-1 to TRBJ2-7, with 8 positions matching TRBD1. Germline loops: CDR1 MGHRA, CDR2 YSYEKL. The trim removed 0 bases at V and 5 bases at J, leaving 6 bases unmatched. CDR3 size: 15 residues. Written as DNA, the CDR3 is TGCGCCAGCAGCCAAGATTCCAGGGGGCGCGACGAGCAGTACTTC. It encodes CASSQDSRGRDEQYF.

CDR3 amino acids: CASSQEGRGDYGYTF. CDR3 DNA: TGTGCCAGCAGCCAAGAAGGCAGGGGGGATTATGGCTACACCTTC. The rearrangement uses TRBV3-1 (or the pseudogene TRBV3-2) and TRBJ1-2; 7 bases align to TRBD1. This CDR3 spans 15 amino acids. V trimming: 0 bases; J trimming: 5 bases; junction bases outside the gene matches: 6. CDR1 is LGHDT, CDR2 YNNKEL, per germline (reference sequence).

V gene TRBV19 combines with J gene TRBJ1-3, with TRBD1 matching over 7 bases. From germline, CDR1 is LNHDA and CDR2 SQIVND (reference sequence). V was clipped by 5 bases and J by 4 bases; unmatched bases: 8. This CDR3 is 15 amino acids long. The CDR3 bases are TGTGCCAGTAGTTATATCCGACAGGGCGGAAACACCATATATTTT. Translation gives CASSYIRQGGNTIYF. The full variable domain, rest sourced from reference TRBV19 and TRBJ1-3, is DGGITQSPKYLFRKEGQNVTLSCEQNLNHDAMYWYRQDPGQGLRLIYYSQIVNDFQKGDIAEGYSVSREKKESFPLTVTSAQKNPTAFYLCASSYIRQGGNTIYFGEGSWLTVV.

The genes are TRBV7-3 and TRBJ1-1; perhaps TRBD1 as D (6 bases). Looked up from germline, CDR1 is SGHTA and CDR2 is FQGTGA. This CDR3 has 13 residues. Trimming took off 5 bases at V and 2 bases at J, with 9 bases between the two ends. As DNA, the CDR3 is TGTGCCAGCAGCACGGGACATAACACTGAAGCTTTCTTT. As protein: CASSTGHNTEAFF.

The rearrangement joins TRBV9 to TRBJ1-1, with 7 bases lining up with TRBD1. The CDR3 contains 15 residues. V lost 5 bases to trimming and J lost 2 bases; unmatched junction nucleotides: 9. The germline V gene has CDR1 SGDLS and CDR2 YYNGEE. The CDR3 nucleotides are TGTGCCAGCAGTGGCAGGGGGACTTTAAACACTGAAGCTTTCTTT. Translation: CASSGRGTLNTEAFF. The full variable domain, in which reference TRBV9 and TRBJ1-1 provide the parts outside the CDR3, is DSGVTQTPKHLITATGQRVTLRCSPRSGDLSVYWYQQSLDQGLQFLIQYYNGEERAKGNILERFSAQQFPDLHSELNLSSLELGDSALYFCASSGRGTLNTEAFFGQGTRLTVV.